The clone carrying this TCR beta chain was seen more than once but under ten times. What it binds is not known. Every diagnosis used clinical symptoms, serum thyroxine and TRAb, thyroid ultrasound and orbital computed tomography. More than 8 ml fresh peripheral blood yielded the PBMCs. The sample comes from a study of T cells in Graves' hyperthyroidism and ophthalmopathy. Study-wide findings and caveats: Blood samples included most of the expanded thyroid clonotypes exceeding 0.001.

The CDR3 regions of TCR beta were amplified from RNA transcripts. The HTBI primer set drove a first-round RT-PCR of the TCR CDR3. TCRdb re-called the multiplex PCR reads with MiXCR, one entry per CDR3 protein. The sample has over 700,000 distinct CDR3 sequences; approximately 18% are singletons. The CDR3 consists of 15 residues. The V gene's germline CDR1 is SNHLY and CDR2 FYNNEI. Trimming took off 6 bases at V and 5 bases at J, with 16 bases between the two ends. The source material was blood. This sequence was found in a woman in her forties or fifties with Graves' hyperthyroidism that later progressed to Graves' ophthalmopathy. The chain joins TRBV2 to TRBJ1-4, with a tentative D call TRBD1 (6 bases). The CDR3 DNA is TGTGCCAGCAGGAGGGGAGGGGGACTAAATGAAAAACTGTTTTTT. Protein product: CASRRGGGLNEKLFF.